This passage covers 26 T cell receptor beta chains from one sample sequenced in a study of T cell responses to AZD1222 COVID-19 vaccine. Data came from immunoSEQ multiplex PCR; TCRdb stores just in-frame clones and leaves some out. The table lists under 200,000 clones, about nine tenths of them singletons. Material: peripheral blood, obtained on day 0 of AZD1222 vaccination. The receptors originated from an adult in good health.

The J gene is TRBJ1-5, the V gene TRBV6-5; weak D call: TRBD1 (6 bases). V gave up 6 bases and J gave up 3 bases, with 12 bases separating them. The CDR3 extends over 14 amino acids. Germline CDR1 is MNHEY and CDR2 is SVGAGI. This CDR3 is CASRTTGFNQPQHF. Written as DNA, the CDR3 is TGTGCCAGCAGGACGACAGGATTCAATCAGCCCCAGCATTTT.

The chain has TRBV5-1 and TRBJ2-3, with 10 bases identical to TRBD1. Germline V CDR1 and CDR2: SGHRS, YFSETQ. The CDR3 extends over 13 amino acids. Trimming removed 5 bases from V and 6 bases from J; junction bases left unmatched: 3. CDR3 DNA sequence: TGCGCCAGCAGGGGACAGGGGTCGGATACGCAGTATTTT. As protein: CASRGQGSDTQYF.

V is TRBV6-1 and J is TRBJ1-2; D ambiguous. CDR1 is MNHNS and CDR2 is SASEGT in the germline V gene. The CDR3 is 18 residues long. V was cut by 0 bases and J by 4 bases, with 21 bases left in between. CDR3 loop: CASSEATSAYSPGYGYTF. CDR3 in DNA: TGTGCCAGCAGTGAAGCGACGTCCGCGTACAGCCCTGGCTATGGCTACACCTTC.

The chain employs TRBV10-3 and TRBJ1-1; 7 bases are a match to TRBD1. In germline, CDR1 is ENHRY, CDR2 SYGVKD. This CDR3 spans 14 amino acids. The V gene end was trimmed by 2 bases and the J gene end by 7 bases; junction bases not matched to a gene: 7. The CDR3 loop is CAISEDREYGEAFF. The CDR3 DNA reads as TGTGCCATCAGTGAGGACAGGGAGTATGGTGAAGCTTTCTTT.

This clone was counted a single time. The gene calls are TRBV7-9 and TRBJ1-1; D not certain. There are 14 residues in the CDR3. Germline V gives CDR1 SEHNR, CDR2 FQNEAQ (reference sequence). V gave up 3 bases and J gave up 8 bases, with 16 bases separating them. The CDR3 sequence is CASSFPAGGLEAFF. In DNA, the CDR3 is TGTGCCAGCAGCTTTCCCGCGGGAGGCTTAGAAGCTTTCTTT.

The sample holds a few counts of this clone. The V gene is TRBV5-1, the J gene TRBJ2-7; 8 bases align to TRBD1. The CDR3 is 16 amino acids. Germline loops: CDR1 SGHRS, CDR2 YFSETQ. The V segment lost 0 bases and the J segment 0 bases; nucleotides outside the gene matches: 5. Here the CDR3 DNA reads TGCGCCAGCAGCTTGGGGTGGACAGGGTCCTCCTACGAGCAGTACTTC. This sequence encodes CASSLGWTGSSYEQYF.

This chain uses TRBV7-3 with TRBJ1-1; D remains unclear. V lost 1 base and J lost 5, with 14 bases in between. From germline, CDR1 is SGHTA and CDR2 FQGTGA. The CDR3 runs 15 residues. CDR3 sequence: CASSLSTASPTEAFF. CDR3 coding DNA: TGTGCCAGCAGCTTAAGTACGGCGTCGCCGACTGAAGCTTTCTTT.

The V gene is TRBV24-1, the J gene TRBJ2-2, with TRBD2 identical over 12 bases. V was clipped by 5 bases and J by 6 bases; unmatched bases: 6. The CDR3 extends over 16 amino acids. CDR1 KGHDR and CDR2 SFDVKD come from the germline V gene. The CDR3: CATSGVTSGGPGELFF. In DNA form, the CDR3 reads TGTGCCACCAGTGGGGTTACTAGCGGGGGGCCCGGGGAGCTGTTTTTT.

This chain connects TRBV4-1 to TRBJ2-7, with a tentative D call TRBD2 (5 bases). Trimming shortened V by 0 bases and J by 6 bases, and 12 bases separated the two germline ends. The CDR3 is 14 amino acids. The germline V gene has CDR1 MGHRA and CDR2 YSYEKL. The CDR3 bases are TGCGCCAGCAGCCAAGAACGGAGTCGGGGCGAGCAGTACTTC. It yields the protein CASSQERSRGEQYF.

The CDR3 protein is CASSRASGQGYSPLHF. CDR3 bases: TGTGCCAGCAGTAGAGCATCGGGACAGGGATATTCACCCCTCCACTTT. This sequence joins TRBV6-6 and TRBJ1-6; the match to TRBD1 covers 9 bases. The germline gives CDR1 MNHNY, CDR2 SVGAGI (reference sequence). There are 16 residues in the CDR3. Trimming took 5 bases from V and 8 from J; bases not matched to a gene: 10.

The chain couples TRBV4-3 to TRBJ2-3; tentative D call: TRBD2 (5 bases). The germline V gene has CDR1 LGHNA and CDR2 YSLEER. The CDR3 spans 15 residues. The V end lost 0 bases, the J end lost 4 bases, and 11 bases lay between the germline ends. The chain's CDR3 is CASSQERDSADTQYF. CDR3 nucleotide sequence: TGCGCCAGCAGCCAAGAACGGGATAGCGCAGATACGCAGTATTTT.

V usage is TRBV6-2 or TRBV6-3 and J usage is TRBJ2-4; 7 bases match TRBD1. Germline values: CDR1 MNHEY, CDR2 SVGEGT. V shed 2 bases and J 3 bases; nucleotides not matched to a gene: 16. CDR3 length equals 19 residues. The CDR3, as DNA: TGTGCCAGCAGTTACAAACGGGGTGACAGGGAAGAAGACAAAAACATTCAGTACTTC. This encodes CASSYKRGDREEDKNIQYF.

The chain combines TRBV5-1 with TRBJ1-1; TRBD1 might be the D (5 bases). The CDR3 totals 13 residues. The V and J ends lost 4 bases and 5 bases respectively, with 12 bases between them. CDR1 and CDR2 (germline): SGHRS, YFSETQ. The CDR3 region is CASSPGTSTEAFF. DNA for the CDR3: TGCGCCAGCAGCCCGGGGACGTCTACTGAAGCTTTCTTT.

The J gene is TRBJ1-1, the V gene TRBV10-3, with D tentatively TRBD1 (6 bases). Germline assignment: CDR1 ENHRY and CDR2 SYGVKD. The V and J ends lost 6 bases and 10 bases respectively, with 21 bases between them. The CDR3 loop spans 14 amino acids. The CDR3 loop is CAISRGNHREAAFF. The CDR3 coding sequence is TGTGCCATCAGCAGAGGGAACCACAGGGAGGCAGCTTTCTTT.

The chain uses TRBV6-5 and TRBJ2-3, with D uncertain. CDR3 length: 14 residues. Germline CDR1 is MNHEY and CDR2 is SVGAGI. V was clipped by 5 bases and J by 2 bases, with 11 bases between them. CDR3: CASSPGAVTDTQYF. In DNA, the CDR3 is TGTGCCAGCAGTCCCGGAGCAGTCACAGATACGCAGTATTTT.

The chain employs TRBV4-2 and TRBJ2-6, with TRBD2 as a possible D gene (6 bases). V shed 1 base and J shed 0 bases, with 13 bases lying between them. Germline-derived CDR1 and CDR2 are LGHNA and YNFKEQ. This CDR3 comprises 18 residues. For the CDR3, the DNA is TGTGCCAGCAGCCAAGGGCGGGGAAGAGACTCTGGGGCCAACGTCCTGACTTTC. This sequence encodes CASSQGRGRDSGANVLTF.

This chain joins TRBV5-1 and TRBJ1-1; D is possibly TRBD1 (6 bases). The CDR3 totals 14 residues. With 2 bases removed from V and 6 bases from J, the gap between germline ends came to 14 bases. Looked up from germline, CDR1 is SGHRS and CDR2 is YFSETQ. As DNA, the CDR3 is TGCGCCAGCAGCTTATCGTCAACAGGGTCTGAAGCTTTCTTT. Translated, it gives CASSLSSTGSEAFF.

The rearrangement links TRBV29-1 to TRBJ1-2; no reliable D call. V lost 3 bases, J lost 5 bases, and 10 bases lay in between. Germline values: CDR1 SQVTM, CDR2 ANQGSEA. The CDR3 contains 12 residues. CDR3 nucleotides: TGCAGCGTTGATATAGGGCTTTATGGCTACACCTTC. As protein: CSVDIGLYGYTF.

The chain couples TRBV6-5 to TRBJ1-2, with unresolved D. The germline CDR1 and CDR2 sequences are MNHEY and SVGAGI. V dropped 2 bases and J dropped 4 bases, with 11 bases sitting between them. The CDR3 loop spans 14 amino acids. The CDR3 coding sequence is TGTGCCAGCAGTTACCTAGGCAGTTCCTATGGCTACACCTTC. Translated: CASSYLGSSYGYTF.

The rearrangement links TRBV7-9 to TRBJ1-6; TRBD1 aligns across 8 bases. Germline values: CDR1 SEHNR, CDR2 FQNEAQ (reference sequence). The CDR3 totals 16 residues. V lost 3 bases and J lost 14; bases outside the gene matches: 15. The DNA for the CDR3 is TGTGCCAGCAGCTTCGGACAGGGAGGTACCCTTCGATCCCTCCACTTT. It codes for CASSFGQGGTLRSLHF.

The V call is TRBV12-3 or TRBV12-4, the J call TRBJ1-1; no clear D gene. Trimming removed 3 bases at V and 1 base at J, with 6 bases between. The CDR3 has 13 residues. The CDR3 sequence is CASSLWGNTEAFF. CDR3 sequence (DNA): TGTGCCAGCAGTTTGTGGGGGAACACTGAAGCTTTCTTT.

The chain has TRBV10-1 and TRBJ1-5; D is possibly TRBD1 (5 bases). Germline-derived CDR1 and CDR2 are WNHNN and SYGVQD (reference sequence). The CDR3 has 16 amino acids. V was trimmed by 10 bases and J by 5 bases, leaving 24 bases between them. Written as DNA, the CDR3 is TGCGCCAACCTGGTCTTGCGGGGGTGGGGCGATCAGCCCCAGCATTTT. Protein sequence: CANLVLRGWGDQPQHF.

The sample holds one count of this clone. V gene TRBV5-6 combines with J gene TRBJ1-5; D uncertain. The length of the CDR3 is 15 residues. Germline assignment: CDR1 SGHDT and CDR2 YYEEEE. Deletions cut 1 base from V and 0 bases from J, with 8 bases between. CDR3 protein: CASSLSGNSNQPQHF. Written as DNA, the CDR3 is TGTGCCAGCAGCTTGAGCGGAAATAGCAATCAGCCCCAGCATTTT.

The chain has TRBV24-1 and TRBJ2-2, with D possibly being TRBD1 or TRBD2 (6 bases each). The CDR3 runs 14 residues. Germline CDR1 KGHDR, CDR2 SFDVKD. Trimming removed 5 bases at V and 4 bases at J, with 10 bases between. The CDR3 DNA reads TGTGCCACCAGTGTGAGGGGGGCCACCGGGGAGCTGTTTTTT. This codes for CATSVRGATGELFF.

V gene TRBV15 combines with J gene TRBJ1-1, with no clear D. V shed 1 base and J shed 4 bases, with 13 bases lying between them. This CDR3 spans 15 amino acids. Germline-derived CDR1 and CDR2 are LNHNV and YYDKDF (reference sequence). Here the CDR3 DNA reads TGTGCCACCAGCAGAGGTCTGGGTTCTACCACTGAAGCTTTCTTT. Its translation is CATSRGLGSTTEAFF.

The CDR3 here is CASSLVQEVSPLHF. In DNA form, the CDR3 reads TGTGCCAGCAGTTTGGTACAGGAGGTCTCACCCCTCCACTTT. The gene calls are TRBV28 and TRBJ1-6; TRBD1 is a possible D gene (5 bases). With 3 bases removed from V and 10 bases from J, the gap between germline ends came to 13 bases. Germline V gene sequence: CDR1 MDHEN, CDR2 SYDVKM. The CDR3 loop spans 14 amino acids.